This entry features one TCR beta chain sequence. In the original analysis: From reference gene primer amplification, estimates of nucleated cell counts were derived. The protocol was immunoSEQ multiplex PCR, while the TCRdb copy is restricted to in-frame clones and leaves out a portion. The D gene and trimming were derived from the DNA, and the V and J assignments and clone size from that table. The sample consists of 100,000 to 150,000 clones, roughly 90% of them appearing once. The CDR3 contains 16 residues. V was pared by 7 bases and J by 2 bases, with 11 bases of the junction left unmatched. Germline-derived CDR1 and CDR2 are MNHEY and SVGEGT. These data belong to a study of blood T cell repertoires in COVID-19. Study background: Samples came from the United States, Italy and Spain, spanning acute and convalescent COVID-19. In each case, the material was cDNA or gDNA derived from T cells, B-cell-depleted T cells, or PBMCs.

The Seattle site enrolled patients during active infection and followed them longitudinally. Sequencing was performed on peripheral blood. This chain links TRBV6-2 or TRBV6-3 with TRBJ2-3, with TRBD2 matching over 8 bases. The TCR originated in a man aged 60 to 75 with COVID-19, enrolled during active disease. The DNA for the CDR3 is TGTGCCAGCACCCCGCGGGGGGCCGCTCTCACAGATACGCAGTATTTT. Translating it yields CASTPRGAALTDTQYF.